One sample yielded the 14 T cell receptor beta chains listed below, sequenced in a study of blood T cell repertoires in COVID-19. This table comes from immunoSEQ multiplex PCR, and its TCRdb copy is limited to in-frame clones, with some not included. The sample has 100,000 or so clones, approximately 84% seen once. The sample consisted of peripheral blood. The receptors derive from a man between 35 and 55 years old with active or convalescent COVID-19.

The V gene is TRBV6-5, the J gene TRBJ1-4; a weak D match, TRBD1 (5 bases). The CDR3 is made up of 15 amino acids. Germline CDR1 and CDR2: MNHEY and SVGAGI. V dropped 0 bases and J dropped 8 bases, with 13 bases sitting between them. CDR3 loop: CASSYSAGNGEKLFF. The CDR3 nucleotides read TGTGCCAGCAGTTACTCGGCAGGGAATGGCGAAAAACTGTTTTTT.

A few counts support this clone. J is TRBJ2-7 and V is TRBV18, with D perhaps matching TRBD1 (5 bases). Germline CDR1 and CDR2: KGHSH and LQKENI. The CDR3 is made up of 14 amino acids. V lost 0 bases and J lost 1, with 7 bases in between. In DNA, the CDR3 is TGTGCCAGCTCACCACCGGACAAGTCCTACGAGCAGTACTTC. Protein sequence: CASSPPDKSYEQYF. The full variable domain, with the rest looked up from reference TRBV18 and TRBJ2-7, is NAGVMQNPRHLVRRRGQEARLRCSPMKGHSHVYWYRQLPEEGLKFMVYLQKENIIDESGMPKERFSAEFPKEGPSILRIQQVVRGDSAAYFCASSPPDKSYEQYFGPGTRLTVT.

This chain uses TRBV5-1 with TRBJ2-1; D might be TRBD1 (5 bases). The CDR3 runs 14 residues. Trimming took off 6 bases at V and 5 bases at J, with 15 bases between the two ends. The V gene's germline CDR1 is SGHRS and CDR2 YFSETQ. Here the CDR3 reads CASTFSDKNNEQFF. The DNA for the CDR3 is TGCGCCAGCACGTTCTCGGACAAAAACAATGAGCAGTTCTTC.

V is TRBV9 and J is TRBJ1-6; possibly TRBD1 for D (6 bases). Germline V gives CDR1 SGDLS, CDR2 YYNGEE. CDR3 length: 17 residues. Trimming stripped 0 bases from V and 8 bases from J, with 18 bases between. The CDR3 sequence: CASSVGGGGTIDSPLHF. The CDR3, as DNA: TGTGCCAGCAGCGTAGGAGGGGGGGGGACAATCGATTCACCCCTCCACTTT. The whole variable domain, remainder taken from reference TRBV9 and TRBJ1-6, is DSGVTQTPKHLITATGQRVTLRCSPRSGDLSVYWYQQSLDQGLQFLIQYYNGEERAKGNILERFSAQQFPDLHSELNLSSLELGDSALYFCASSVGGGGTIDSPLHFGNGTRLTVT.

This sequence joins TRBV3-1 (or the pseudogene TRBV3-2) and TRBJ2-5, with 10 nucleotides matching TRBD2. There are 16 residues in the CDR3. Per the germline V gene, CDR1 is LGHDT and CDR2 is YNNKEL (reference sequence). The ends lost 4 bases at V and 2 bases at J; junction bases unmatched: 7. The CDR3, as DNA: TGTGCCAGCAGCCTTCGTTCTAGCGGGGGACAAGAGACCCAGTACTTC. Its protein is CASSLRSSGGQETQYF.

This chain uses TRBV6-2 or TRBV6-3 with TRBJ2-5, with D maybe TRBD1 (6 bases). The CDR3 covers 15 residues. V was shortened by 1 base and J by 1 base, with 10 bases between the two germline ends. Germline CDR1 and CDR2: MNHEY and SVGEGT. The CDR3 region is CASSYWKDSQETQYF. The CDR3 DNA reads as TGTGCCAGCAGTTACTGGAAGGACAGCCAAGAGACCCAGTACTTC.

The rearrangement uses TRBV6-5 and TRBJ2-3, with no clear D. Between the trimmed V and J ends, which lost 2 bases and 4 bases, there was a span of 16 bases. Germline CDR1 and CDR2: MNHEY and SVGAGI. There are 16 residues in the CDR3. Written as DNA, the CDR3 is TGTGCCAGCAGTTACCTAGTCGCTTCTATCCCAGATACGCAGTATTTT. This codes for CASSYLVASIPDTQYF.

V usage is TRBV5-1 and J usage is TRBJ1-3, with 9 nucleotides matching TRBD1. The germline gives CDR1 SGHRS, CDR2 YFSETQ. V lost 4 bases to trimming and J lost 4 bases; unmatched junction nucleotides: 3. The CDR3 sequence is 14 residues long. The CDR3 DNA sequence: TGCGCCAGCAGCCCGGGGACAGGGGGAAACACCATATATTTT. Its protein is CASSPGTGGNTIYF. The full variable domain, with the rest looked up from reference TRBV5-1 and TRBJ1-3, is KAGVTQTPRYLIKTRGQQVTLSCSPISGHRSVSWYQQTPGQGLQFLFEYFSETQRNKGNFPGRFSGRQFSNSRSEMNVSTLELGDSALYLCASSPGTGGNTIYFGEGSWLTVV.

This clone was observed a few times. The same CDR3 can be traced to other DNA sequences in this sample. The chain has TRBV4-1 and TRBJ2-7; TRBD1 matches 10 bases. This CDR3 has 15 amino acids. The germline V gene encodes CDR1 MGHRA and CDR2 YSYEKL. V lost 0 bases, J lost 4 bases, and 3 bases stayed unmatched. The CDR3 sequence: CASSQEPGQGYEQYF. The CDR3 DNA is TGCGCCAGCAGCCAAGAACCGGGACAGGGGTACGAGCAGTACTTC.

The V gene is TRBV10-2, the J gene TRBJ2-7, with 13 bases aligning to TRBD2. The CDR3 covers 17 residues. V dropped 4 bases and J dropped 5; count of bases not matched to a gene: 11. Germline CDR1 reads WSHSY; CDR2 reads SAAADI. In nucleotides, the CDR3 is TGCGCCAGCAGTGGAATTTCCGGGACTAGCGGGGTTGACGAGCAGTACTTC. Translating gives CASSGISGTSGVDEQYF.

The chain couples TRBV10-2 to TRBJ1-2; TRBD1 aligns across 11 bases. Trimming removed 3 bases from V and 7 bases from J; junction bases left unmatched: 4. From germline, CDR1 is WSHSY and CDR2 SAAADI. CDR3 length: 14 residues. In DNA, the CDR3 is TGCGCCAGCAGTGAAGGACAGGGGGCGGGTGGCTACACCTTC. Its protein product is CASSEGQGAGGYTF.

The rearrangement joins TRBV5-6 to TRBJ1-2; D gene ambiguous. Per germline, CDR1 SGHDT and CDR2 YYEEEE. V was clipped by 2 bases and J by 8 bases, with 7 bases between them. The CDR3 sequence is 11 residues long. CDR3 in DNA: TGTGCCAGCAGCTTTTCGGGGGGCTACACCTTC. Amino acid sequence: CASSFSGGYTF.

The chain links TRBV2 to TRBJ1-5; 10 bases align to TRBD1. V trimming: 8 bases; J trimming: 7 bases; junction bases outside the gene matches: 5. Germline CDR1 SNHLY, CDR2 FYNNEI. The CDR3 has 13 amino acids. DNA for the CDR3: TGTGCCAGCGGGGGGGACAGGGGCCAGCCCCAGCATTTT. It specifies CASGGDRGQPQHF.

The chain joins TRBV5-1 to TRBJ2-3; TRBD1 agrees at 7 bases. Trimming removed 4 bases from V and 6 bases from J; junction bases left unmatched: 11. The germline V gene encodes CDR1 SGHRS and CDR2 YFSETQ. The CDR3 runs 15 residues. CDR3 in DNA: TGCGCCAGCAGCCTCGGACAGGAAGGAGCGGATACGCAGTATTTT. This encodes CASSLGQEGADTQYF.